This T cell receptor (beta chain) was observed in a study of cytotoxic CD8 clonotypes in ibrutinib-treated CLL. The wider study: Across the patients, approximately 12 were relapsed/refractory, around 16 treatment-naive and fewer than 18 IGHV unmutated.

General study results and limits: Sustained-remission and progressing patients were not sampled at matched times.

A note on this clone: Its target is not known.

Libraries were prepared by immunoSEQ multiplex PCR; TCRdb keeps only in-frame clonotypes and omits some of them. This table has approximately 350,000 clones, 67% appearing once. There are 13 residues in the CDR3. Trimming cost V 2 bases and J 2 bases, with 8 bases left between them. Germline V lookup: CDR1 SGHRS, CDR2 YFSETQ. The specimen was PBMCs, collected after 36 months of ibrutinib treatment. The TCR was taken from a human donor with chronic lymphocytic leukemia. The V gene is TRBV5-1, the J gene TRBJ2-7; no clear D. This chain's CDR3 is CASSFKGTYEQYF. The CDR3, as DNA: TGCGCCAGCAGCTTTAAAGGGACCTACGAGCAGTACTTC.